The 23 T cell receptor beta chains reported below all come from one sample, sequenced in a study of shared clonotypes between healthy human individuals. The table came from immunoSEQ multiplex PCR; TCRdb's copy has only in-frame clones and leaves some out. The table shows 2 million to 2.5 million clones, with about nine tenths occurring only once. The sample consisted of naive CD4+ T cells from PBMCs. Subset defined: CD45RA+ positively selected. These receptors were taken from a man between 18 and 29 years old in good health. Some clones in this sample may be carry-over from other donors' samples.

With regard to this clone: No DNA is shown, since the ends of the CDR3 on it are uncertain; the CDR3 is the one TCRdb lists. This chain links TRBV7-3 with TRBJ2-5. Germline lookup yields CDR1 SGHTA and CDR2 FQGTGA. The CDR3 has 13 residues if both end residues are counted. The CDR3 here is CASSFGNGETQYF.

The CDR3 coding sequence is TGTGCCAGCATCGACCGTGGGGCCGAGACAGATACGCAGTATTTT. It encodes CASIDRGAETDTQYF. This sequence joins TRBV7-8 and TRBJ2-3; the D gene is possibly TRBD1 (5 bases). V lost 7 bases to trimming and J lost 3 bases, with 17 bases between them. Germline loops: CDR1 SGHVS, CDR2 FQNEAQ. This CDR3 comprises 15 residues.

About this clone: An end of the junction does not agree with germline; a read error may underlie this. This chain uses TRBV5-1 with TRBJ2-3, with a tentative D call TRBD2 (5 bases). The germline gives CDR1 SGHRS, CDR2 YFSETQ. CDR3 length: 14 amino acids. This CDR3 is CTSSLEAGTDTQYF. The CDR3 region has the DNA TGCACCAGCAGCTTGGAGGCGGGCACAGATACGCAGTATTTT.

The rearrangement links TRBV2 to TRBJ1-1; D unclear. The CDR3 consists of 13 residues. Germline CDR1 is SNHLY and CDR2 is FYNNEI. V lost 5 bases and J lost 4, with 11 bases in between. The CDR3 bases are TGTGCCAGCAGTATTGTGAGTGGCACTGAAGCTTTCTTT. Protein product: CASSIVSGTEAFF. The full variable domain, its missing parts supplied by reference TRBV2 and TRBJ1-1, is EPEVTQTPSHQVTQMGQEVILRCVPISNHLYFYWYRQILGQKVEFLVSFYNNEISEKSEIFDDQFSVERPDGSNFTLKIRSTKLEDSAMYFCASSIVSGTEAFFGQGTRLTVV.

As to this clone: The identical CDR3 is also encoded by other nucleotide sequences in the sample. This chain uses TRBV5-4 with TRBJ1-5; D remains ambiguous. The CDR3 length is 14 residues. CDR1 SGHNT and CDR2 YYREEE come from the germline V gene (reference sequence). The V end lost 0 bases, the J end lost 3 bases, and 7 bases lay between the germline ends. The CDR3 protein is CASSLGGFNQPQHF. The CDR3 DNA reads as TGTGCCAGCAGCTTGGGCGGTTTCAATCAGCCCCAGCATTTT. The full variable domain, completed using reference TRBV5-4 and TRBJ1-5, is ETGVTQSPTHLIKTRGQQVTLRCSSQSGHNTVSWYQQALGQGPQFIFQYYREEENGRGNFPPRFSGLQFPNYSSELNVNALELDDSALYLCASSLGGFNQPQHFGDGTRLSIL.

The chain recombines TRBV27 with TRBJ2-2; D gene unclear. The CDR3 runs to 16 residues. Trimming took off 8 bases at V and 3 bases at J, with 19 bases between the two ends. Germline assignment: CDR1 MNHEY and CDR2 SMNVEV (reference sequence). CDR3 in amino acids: CASSLFRVRDTGELFF. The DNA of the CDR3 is TGTGCCAGCTCGTTGTTCCGGGTCCGGGACACCGGGGAGCTGTTTTTT.

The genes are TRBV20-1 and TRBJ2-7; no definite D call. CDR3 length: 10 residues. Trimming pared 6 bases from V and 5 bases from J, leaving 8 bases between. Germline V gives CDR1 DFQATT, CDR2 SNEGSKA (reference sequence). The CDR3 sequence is CSAAPDEQYF. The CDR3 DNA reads TGCAGTGCCGCCCCGGACGAGCAGTACTTC.

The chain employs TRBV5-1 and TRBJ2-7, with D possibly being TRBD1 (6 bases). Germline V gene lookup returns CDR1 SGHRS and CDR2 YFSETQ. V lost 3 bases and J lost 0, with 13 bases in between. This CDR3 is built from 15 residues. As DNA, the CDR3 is TGCGCCAGCAGCTATCAGGGGATGGGCTCCTACGAGCAGTACTTC. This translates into CASSYQGMGSYEQYF.

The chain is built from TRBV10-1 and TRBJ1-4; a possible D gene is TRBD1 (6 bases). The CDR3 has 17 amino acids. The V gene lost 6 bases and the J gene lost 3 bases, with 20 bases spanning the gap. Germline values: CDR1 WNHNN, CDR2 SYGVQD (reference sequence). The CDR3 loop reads CASRVRPRQEPNEKLFF. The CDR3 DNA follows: TGCGCCAGCAGGGTACGACCCAGACAGGAACCTAATGAAAAACTGTTTTTT.

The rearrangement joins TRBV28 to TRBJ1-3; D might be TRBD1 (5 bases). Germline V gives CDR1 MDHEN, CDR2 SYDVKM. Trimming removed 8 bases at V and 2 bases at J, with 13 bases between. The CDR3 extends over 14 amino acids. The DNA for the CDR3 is TGTGCCAGCGGAAATGGGGGGACTGGAAACACCATATATTTT. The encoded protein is CASGNGGTGNTIYF.

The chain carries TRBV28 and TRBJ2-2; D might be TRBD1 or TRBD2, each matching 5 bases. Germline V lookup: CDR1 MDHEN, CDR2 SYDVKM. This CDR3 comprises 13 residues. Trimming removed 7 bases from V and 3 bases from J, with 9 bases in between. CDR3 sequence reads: CASTSGHTGELFF. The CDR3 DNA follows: TGTGCCAGCACCTCGGGGCACACCGGGGAGCTGTTTTTT.

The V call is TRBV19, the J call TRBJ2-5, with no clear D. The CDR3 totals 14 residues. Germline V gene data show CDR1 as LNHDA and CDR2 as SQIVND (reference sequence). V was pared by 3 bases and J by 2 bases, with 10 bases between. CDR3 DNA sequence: TGTGCCAGTAGTATTATGCGGCAGCAAGAGACCCAGTACTTC. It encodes CASSIMRQQETQYF.

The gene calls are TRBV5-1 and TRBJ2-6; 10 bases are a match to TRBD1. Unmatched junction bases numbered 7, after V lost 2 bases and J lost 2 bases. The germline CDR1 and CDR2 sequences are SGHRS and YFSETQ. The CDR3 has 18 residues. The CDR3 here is CASSFGTGEVAGANVLTF. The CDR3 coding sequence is TGCGCCAGCAGCTTCGGGACAGGGGAGGTGGCTGGGGCCAACGTCCTGACTTTC.

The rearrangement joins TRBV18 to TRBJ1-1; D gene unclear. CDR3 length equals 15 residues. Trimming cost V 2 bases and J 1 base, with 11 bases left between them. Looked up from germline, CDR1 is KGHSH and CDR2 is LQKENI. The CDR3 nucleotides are TGTGCCAGCTCACCATTAGTGGGCCAGAACACTGAAGCTTTCTTT. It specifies CASSPLVGQNTEAFF.

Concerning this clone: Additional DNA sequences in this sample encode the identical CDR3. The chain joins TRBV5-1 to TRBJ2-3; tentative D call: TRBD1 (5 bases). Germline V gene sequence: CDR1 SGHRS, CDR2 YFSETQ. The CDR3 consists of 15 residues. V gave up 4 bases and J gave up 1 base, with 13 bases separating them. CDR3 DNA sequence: TGCGCCAGCAGCCTGGGGCCTCGGGGCACAGATACGCAGTATTTT. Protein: CASSLGPRGTDTQYF.

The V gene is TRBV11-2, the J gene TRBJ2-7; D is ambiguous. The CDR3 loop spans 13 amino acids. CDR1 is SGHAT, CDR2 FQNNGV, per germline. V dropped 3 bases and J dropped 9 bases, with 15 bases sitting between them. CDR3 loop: CASSFDTMTSQYF. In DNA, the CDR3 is TGTGCCAGCAGCTTCGATACAATGACGTCGCAGTACTTC.

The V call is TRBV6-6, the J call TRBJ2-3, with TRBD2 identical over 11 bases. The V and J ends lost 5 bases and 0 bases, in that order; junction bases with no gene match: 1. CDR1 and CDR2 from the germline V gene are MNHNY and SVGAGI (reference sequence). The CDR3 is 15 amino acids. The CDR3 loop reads CASSRTSGSTDTQYF. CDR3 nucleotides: TGTGCCAGCAGTCGGACTAGCGGGAGCACAGATACGCAGTATTTT.

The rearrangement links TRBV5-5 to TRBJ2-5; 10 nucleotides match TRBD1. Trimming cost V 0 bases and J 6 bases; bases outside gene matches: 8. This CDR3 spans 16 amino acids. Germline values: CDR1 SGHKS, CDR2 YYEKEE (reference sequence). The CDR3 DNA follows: TGTGCCAGCAGCTTGGCCGGGGGACAGGGGAAACAGACCCAGTACTTC. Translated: CASSLAGGQGKQTQYF.

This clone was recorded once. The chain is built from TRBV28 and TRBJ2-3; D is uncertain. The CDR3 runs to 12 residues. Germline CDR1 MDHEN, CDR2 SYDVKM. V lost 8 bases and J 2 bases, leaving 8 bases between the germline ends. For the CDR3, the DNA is TGTGCCAGCGAGAGCTTCACAGATACGCAGTATTTT. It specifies CASESFTDTQYF.

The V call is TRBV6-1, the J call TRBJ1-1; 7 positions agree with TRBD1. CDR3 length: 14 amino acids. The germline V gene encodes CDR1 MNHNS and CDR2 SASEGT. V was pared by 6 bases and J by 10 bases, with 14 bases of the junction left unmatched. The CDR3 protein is CASSLQGQAIVAFF. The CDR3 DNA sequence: TGTGCCAGCAGCCTGCAAGGACAGGCGATTGTAGCTTTCTTT.

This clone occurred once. This CDR3 reads CASSIGWALAGAGLEQFF. CDR3 nucleotide sequence: TGTGCCAGTAGTATTGGTTGGGCCCTAGCGGGAGCAGGTCTTGAGCAGTTCTTC. The V call is TRBV19, the J call TRBJ2-1; 10 bases line up with TRBD2. Looked up from germline, CDR1 is LNHDA and CDR2 is SQIVND (reference sequence). This CDR3 has 18 amino acids. J gave up 9 bases and V 3 bases, and 17 bases lay outside the gene matches.

CDR3 in amino acids: CASSLPTSGRVQTQYF. The CDR3 DNA reads TGCGCCAGCAGCCTCCCGACTAGCGGGAGGGTACAGACCCAGTACTTC. The V and J genes are TRBV4-1 and TRBJ2-5, with 14 bases fitting TRBD2. The germline V gene encodes CDR1 MGHRA and CDR2 YSYEKL. This CDR3 comprises 16 residues. With V trimmed by 4 bases and J by 6 bases, 7 bases remained unmatched.

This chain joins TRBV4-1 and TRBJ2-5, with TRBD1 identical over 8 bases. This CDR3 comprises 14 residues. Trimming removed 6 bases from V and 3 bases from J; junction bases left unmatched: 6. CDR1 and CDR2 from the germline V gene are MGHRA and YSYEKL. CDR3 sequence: CASRRQGPKETQYF. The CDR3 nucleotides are TGCGCCAGCAGGCGACAGGGGCCCAAAGAGACCCAGTACTTC.